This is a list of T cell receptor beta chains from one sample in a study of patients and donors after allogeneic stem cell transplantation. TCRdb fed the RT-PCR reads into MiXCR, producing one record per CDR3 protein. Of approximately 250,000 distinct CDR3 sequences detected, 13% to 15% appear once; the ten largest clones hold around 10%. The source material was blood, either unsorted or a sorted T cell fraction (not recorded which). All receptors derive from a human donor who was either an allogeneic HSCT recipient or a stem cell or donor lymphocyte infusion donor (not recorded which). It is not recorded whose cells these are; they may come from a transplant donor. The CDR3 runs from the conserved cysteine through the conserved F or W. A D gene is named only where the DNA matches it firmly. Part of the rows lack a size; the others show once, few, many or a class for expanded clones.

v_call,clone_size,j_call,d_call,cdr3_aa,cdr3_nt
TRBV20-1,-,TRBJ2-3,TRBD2,CSASVSGVAGTDTQYF,TGCAGTGCTAGTGTCAGCGGGGTCGCGGGCACAGATACGCAGTATTTT
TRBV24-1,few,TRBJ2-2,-,CATSRDGANTGELFF,TGTGCCACCAGTAGGGACGGCGCGAACACCGGGGAGCTGTTTTTT
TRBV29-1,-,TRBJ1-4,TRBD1,CSVGGQGGEEKLFF,TGCAGCGTTGGGGGACAGGGTGGAGAGGAAAAACTGTTTTTT
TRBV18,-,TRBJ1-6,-,CASSPGDSYNSPLHF,TGTGCCAGCTCACCGGGTGACAGTTATAATTCACCCCTCCACTTT
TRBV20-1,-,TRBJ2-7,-,CSASPYPSYEQYF,TGCAGTGCTAGCCCGTACCCGTCCTACGAGCAGTACTTC
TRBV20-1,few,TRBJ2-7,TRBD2,CSARSLAGGSLSYEQYF,TGCAGTGCTAGATCGCTAGCGGGAGGCTCGTTAAGCTACGAGCAGTACTTC
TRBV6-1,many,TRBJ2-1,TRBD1,CASSETGGTYNEQFF,TGTGCCAGCAGTGAGACAGGGGGCACCTACAATGAGCAGTTCTTC
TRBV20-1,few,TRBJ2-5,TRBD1,CSALQDRGSKTQYF,TGCAGTGCTCTCCAGGACAGGGGTTCTAAGACCCAGTACTTC
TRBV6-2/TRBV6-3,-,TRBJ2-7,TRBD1,CASSGTGVSQSSYEQYF,TGTGCCAGCAGCGGGACAGGGGTCTCCCAAAGCTCCTACGAGCAGTACTTC
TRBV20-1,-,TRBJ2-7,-,CSAGRDVHEQYF,TGCAGTGCGGGGCGGGATGTCCACGAGCAGTACTTC
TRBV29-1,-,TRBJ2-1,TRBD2,CSVIREDDEQFF,TGCAGCGTTATCCGGGAGGACGATGAGCAGTTCTTC
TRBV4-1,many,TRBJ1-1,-,CASNYHGLTNTEAFF,TGCGCCAGCAACTATCATGGGCTCACGAACACTGAAGCTTTCTTT
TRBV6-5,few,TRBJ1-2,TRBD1,CASSYTGQGGYTF,TGTGCCAGCAGTTACACGGGACAGGGGGGCTACACCTTC
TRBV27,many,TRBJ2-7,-,CASSFLSYEQYF,TGTGCCAGCAGTTTTCTTTCCTACGAGCAGTACTTC
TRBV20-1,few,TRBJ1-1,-,CSALPVNTEAFF,TGCAGTGCGTTACCGGTGAACACTGAAGCTTTCTTT
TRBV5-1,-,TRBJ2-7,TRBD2,CASRENLAAYGQYF,TGCGCCAGCAGAGAGAACCTAGCGGCCTACGGGCAGTACTTC
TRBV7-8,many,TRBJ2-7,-,CASSLDGPYEQYF,TGTGCCAGCAGCTTGGACGGGCCCTACGAGCAGTACTTC
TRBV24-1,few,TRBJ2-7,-,CATSSVGQGAEQYF,TGTGCCACCAGTTCGGTGGGGCAGGGCGCCGAGCAGTACTTC
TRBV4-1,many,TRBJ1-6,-,CASSQGYNWVSPLHF,TGCGCCAGCAGCCAAGGGTACAACTGGGTTTCACCCCTCCACTTT
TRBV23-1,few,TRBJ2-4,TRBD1,CASSQSGGQGARAKNIQYF,TGCGCCAGCAGTCAATCAGGCGGACAGGGGGCGCGAGCCAAAAACATTCAGTACTTC
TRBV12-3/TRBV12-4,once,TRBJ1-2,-,CASSLGGGVGPNYGYTF,TGTGCCAGCAGTTTAGGAGGGGGGGTCGGCCCTAACTATGGCTACACCTTC
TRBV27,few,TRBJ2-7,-,CASSLTQPFGEQYF,TGTGCCAGCAGTTTAACACAGCCATTTGGGGAGCAGTACTTC
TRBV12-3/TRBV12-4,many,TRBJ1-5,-,CASSLGLGDNQPQHF,TGTGCCAGCAGTTTAGGATTGGGAGATAATCAGCCCCAGCATTTT
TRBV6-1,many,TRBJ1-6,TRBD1,CASSLSTGTGFSPLHF,TGTGCCAGCAGCTTATCAACCGGGACAGGGTTTTCACCCCTCCACTTT
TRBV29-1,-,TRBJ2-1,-,CSVQSSYNEQFF,TGCAGCGTCCAGAGCTCCTACAATGAGCAGTTCTTC
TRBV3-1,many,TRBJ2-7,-,CASSQRQGGEQYF,TGTGCCAGCAGCCAACGTCAGGGAGGCGAGCAGTACTTC
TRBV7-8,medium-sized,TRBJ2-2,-,CASTFFRGAAGELFF,TGTGCCAGCACCTTCTTTAGGGGGGCGGCCGGGGAGCTGTTTTTT
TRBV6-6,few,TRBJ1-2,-,CASTDRTNYGYTF,TGTGCCAGCACCGACAGAACTAACTATGGCTACACCTTC
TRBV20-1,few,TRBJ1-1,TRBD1,CSAQPGQGVSRNTEAFF,TGCAGTGCCCAACCTGGACAGGGGGTTTCTAGGAACACTGAAGCTTTCTTT
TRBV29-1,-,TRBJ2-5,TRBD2,CSGAGGQETQYF,TGCAGCGGAGCGGGGGGCCAAGAGACCCAGTACTTC
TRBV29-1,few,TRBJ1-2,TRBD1,CSVITGGYGYTF,TGCAGCGTAATCACAGGGGGCTATGGCTACACCTTC
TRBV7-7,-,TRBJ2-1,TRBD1,CASSLDRGNYNEQFF,TGTGCCAGCAGCTTAGACAGGGGCAACTACAATGAGCAGTTCTTC
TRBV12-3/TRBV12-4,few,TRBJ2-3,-,CASSSRAWDTQYF,TGTGCCAGCAGTTCGAGGGCCTGGGATACGCAGTATTTT
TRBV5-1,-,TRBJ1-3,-,CASSLGASGNSGNTIYF,TGCGCCAGCAGCTTGGGGGCCAGCGGAAACTCTGGAAACACCATATATTTT
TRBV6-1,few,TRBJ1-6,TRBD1,CASTMTGGNSPLHF,TGTGCCAGCACCATGACAGGGGGGAACTCACCCCTCCACTTT
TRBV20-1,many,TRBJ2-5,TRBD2,CSAPKTSDMETQYF,TGCAGTGCTCCAAAGACTAGCGACATGGAGACCCAGTACTTC
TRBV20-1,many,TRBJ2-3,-,CSARKGGDTQYF,TGCAGTGCTAGAAAAGGGGGAGATACGCAGTATTTT
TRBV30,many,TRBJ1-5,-,CAWRHGNQPQHF,TGTGCCTGGAGACATGGCAATCAGCCCCAGCATTTT
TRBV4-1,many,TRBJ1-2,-,CASSPAGSYGYTF,TGCGCCAGCAGCCCAGCCGGGAGCTATGGCTACACCTTC
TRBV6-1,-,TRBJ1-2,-,CASSERFGGYTF,TGTGCCAGCAGTGAAAGGTTCGGGGGCTACACCTTC
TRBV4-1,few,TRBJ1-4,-,CASSLERTGTSSEKLFF,TGCGCCAGCAGCCTAGAACGTACCGGGACATCTTCCGAAAAACTGTTTTTT
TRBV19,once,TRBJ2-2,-,CASSMGSNTGELFF,TGTGCCAGTAGTATGGGCAGCAACACCGGGGAGCTGTTTTTT
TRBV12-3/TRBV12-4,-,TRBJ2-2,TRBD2,CASSPYLWGLANTGELFF,TGTGCCAGCAGCCCCTACCTCTGGGGACTAGCGAACACCGGGGAGCTGTTTTTT
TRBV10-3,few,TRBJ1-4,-,CAISVGEAGANEKLFF,TGTGCCATCAGTGTAGGAGAGGCAGGGGCTAATGAAAAACTGTTTTTT
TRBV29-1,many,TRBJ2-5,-,CSVGARGQETQYF,TGCAGCGTGGGGGCCAGGGGCCAAGAGACCCAGTACTTC
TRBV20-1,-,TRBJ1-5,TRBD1,CSATGTGGRPGNQPQHF,TGCAGTGCCACAGGGACAGGGGGCAGGCCTGGCAATCAGCCCCAGCATTTT
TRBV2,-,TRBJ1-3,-,CASSGTVSGNTIYF,TGTGCCAGCAGTGGGACCGTCTCTGGAAACACCATATATTTT
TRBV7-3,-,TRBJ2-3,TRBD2,CASSFREGDTQYF,TGTGCCAGCAGCTTCAGGGAGGGGGATACGCAGTATTTT
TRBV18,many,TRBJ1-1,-,CASSPTVRARGGYPTEAFF,TGTGCCAGCTCACCGACCGTGCGCGCGAGGGGTGGGTATCCCACTGAAGCTTTCTTT
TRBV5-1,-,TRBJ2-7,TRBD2,CASSQTTSGPYEQYF,TGCGCCAGCAGCCAAACGACTAGCGGGCCCTACGAGCAGTACTTC
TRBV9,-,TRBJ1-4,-,CASSVQGFGNEKLFF,TGTGCCAGCAGCGTGCAGGGGTTTGGCAATGAAAAACTGTTTTTT
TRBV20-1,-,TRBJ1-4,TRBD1,CSAPAGQGAKSEKLFF,TGCAGTGCACCAGCGGGACAGGGGGCAAAGAGTGAAAAACTGTTTTTT
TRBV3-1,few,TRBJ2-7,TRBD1,CASSPSDRGRYEQYF,TGTGCCAGCAGCCCCTCGGACAGGGGCCGCTACGAGCAGTACTTC
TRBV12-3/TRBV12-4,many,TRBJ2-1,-,CASSLANEQFF,TGTGCCAGCAGTTTGGCCAATGAGCAGTTCTTC